This TCR beta chain originates from a study of Graves' ophthalmopathy and Graves' hyperthyroidism. Amplified TCR beta CDR3 regions were obtained using RNA transcripts as template. Following a first-round RT-PCR that used HTBI primers, a second-round multiplex PCR was carried out. A single record per CDR3 protein comes from TCRdb applying MiXCR to the multiplex PCR reads. The sample comprises about 740,000 distinct CDR3 sequences, roughly 40% of which are singletons, and approximately 46% rests with the top ten. Donors with ophthalmopathy: moderate-to-severe activity, CAS ≥3, NOSPECS ≥4, duration under 3 months. Broader study findings: Ophthalmopathy versus stable hyperthyroidism: 13-signature model gave 85% to 90% sensitivity, 81.08% specificity.

A remark on this clonotype: No antigen is known for it.

This TCR was recovered from an adult man with Graves' ophthalmopathy. Sequenced sample: peripheral blood.

This CDR3 reads CASSGSLAGGSETQYF. The DNA for the CDR3 is TGTGCCAGCAGCGGTTCACTAGCGGGAGGATCAGAGACCCAGTACTTC. This chain uses TRBV9 with TRBJ2-5; TRBD2 agrees at 12 bases. The junction had 7 bases not matched to a gene; V was cut back by 3 bases and J by 4 bases. Germline V lookup: CDR1 SGDLS, CDR2 YYNGEE. The CDR3 has 16 residues.